Listed here are 13 T cell receptor beta chains from one sample, sequenced in a study of T cells in Graves' hyperthyroidism and ophthalmopathy. Amplified regions were TCR beta CDR3 sequences from RNA transcripts. Carried out on the TCR CDR3, a first-round RT-PCR used the HTBI primer set. Each CDR3 protein gets one entry after TCRdb re-called the multiplex PCR reads with MiXCR. This sample has around 520,000 distinct CDR3 sequences, with approximately 15% found just once. Sequences were obtained from blood. The receptors were sampled from a woman between 18 and 29 years old with Graves' hyperthyroidism.

This clonotype was observed many times. V usage is TRBV10-3 and J usage is TRBJ2-6; 9 bases are shared with TRBD1. CDR1 is ENHRY, CDR2 SYGVKD, per germline. Losses at the gene ends were 7 bases for V and 0 bases for J; bases not matched to a gene: 1. The CDR3 has 15 residues. The CDR3 region is CAITGQGSGANVLTF. The CDR3 coding sequence is TGTGCCATCACGGGACAGGGCTCTGGGGCCAACGTCCTGACTTTC.

With respect to this clonotype: This may be a read error: a much more frequent sequence differs by one nucleotide. The rearrangement joins TRBV7-2 to TRBJ1-2; the match to TRBD1 covers 12 bases. CDR3 length: 15 amino acids. The germline V gene has CDR1 SGHTA and CDR2 FQGNSA. Losses at the gene ends were 4 bases for V and 3 bases for J; bases not matched to a gene: 3. The CDR3 DNA reads as TGTGCCAGCAGCTGGGGACAGGGGGCTGACTATGGCTACACCTTC. Protein product: CASSWGQGADYGYTF.

This clonotype was recorded many times. This chain connects TRBV12-5 to TRBJ2-1, with 9 bases lining up with TRBD2. Germline V gene data show CDR1 as LGHNT and CDR2 as FRNRAP. The V gene end was trimmed by 0 bases and the J gene end by 3 bases; junction bases not matched to a gene: 6. The CDR3 has 17 amino acids. CDR3 residues: CASGLVRGREGYNEQFF. The CDR3 DNA follows: TGTGCTAGTGGTTTGGTACGGGGGCGGGAGGGCTACAATGAGCAGTTCTTC.

The gene calls are TRBV6-2 or TRBV6-3 and TRBJ2-7; D is undetermined. V was clipped by 2 bases and J by 0 bases, with 5 bases between them. Germline lookup yields CDR1 MNHEY and CDR2 SVGEGT. The CDR3 contains 13 residues. The CDR3 reads CASSYGHSYEQYF. CDR3 nucleotide sequence: TGTGCCAGCAGTTACGGGCACTCCTACGAGCAGTACTTC.

This clonotype was seen many times. V is TRBV11-2 and J is TRBJ2-2; TRBD2 matches 7 bases. CDR3 length: 15 residues. J gave up 4 bases and V 2 bases, and 4 bases lay outside the gene matches. Germline lookup yields CDR1 SGHAT and CDR2 FQNNGV. As DNA, the CDR3 is TGTGCCAGCAGCTTATTGGGAGGGCCCACCGGGGAGCTGTTTTTT. Translated: CASSLLGGPTGELFF.

This clonotype has at least ten counts. The J gene is TRBJ2-7, the V gene TRBV10-3; 12 positions agree with TRBD2. J was trimmed by 0 bases and V by 6 bases; bases with no gene match: 3. The germline CDR1 and CDR2 sequences are ENHRY and SYGVKD. This CDR3 comprises 15 residues. CDR3 protein: CAIRATSGSSYEQYV. CDR3 bases: TGTGCCATCAGAGCGACTAGCGGGAGCTCCTACGAGCAGTACGTC.

This clonotype was counted many times. The chain has TRBV28 and TRBJ1-6; 9 nucleotides agree with TRBD1. After removal of 3 bases from V and 9 bases from J, the junction contained 3 bases not matched to a gene. CDR3 size: 14 residues. CDR1 MDHEN and CDR2 SYDVKM come from the germline V gene. This CDR3 reads CASSFRTGVSPLHF. The CDR3 bases are TGTGCCAGCAGTTTCAGGACAGGGGTTTCACCCCTCCACTTT.

The sample holds many counts of this clonotype. CDR3 DNA sequence: TGTGCCAGCAGTCTCAAACAGGGAGTGAACTATGGCTACACCTTC. It codes for CASSLKQGVNYGYTF. The chain links TRBV27 to TRBJ1-2; TRBD1 might be the D (6 bases). Germline CDR1 reads MNHEY; CDR2 reads SMNVEV (reference sequence). This CDR3 region has 15 residues. Trimming stripped 5 bases from V and 2 bases from J, with 15 bases between.

There are many counts of this clonotype. The J gene is TRBJ1-2, the V gene TRBV28, with 7 bases identical to TRBD1. Per germline, CDR1 MDHEN and CDR2 SYDVKM. This CDR3 is 14 amino acids long. The ends lost 4 bases at V and 3 bases at J; junction bases unmatched: 5. CDR3 region: CASSSSGTDYGYTF. The DNA of the CDR3 is TGTGCCAGCAGTTCATCCGGGACAGACTATGGCTACACCTTC.

In its sample, this clonotype was seen many times. This chain joins TRBV27 and TRBJ1-2; D is possibly TRBD1 (5 bases). CDR1 is MNHEY and CDR2 is SMNVEV in the germline V gene (reference sequence). The V gene lost 1 base and the J gene lost 7 bases, with 13 bases spanning the gap. CDR3 size: 14 residues. CDR3 in amino acids: CASSLFGGGSGYTF. The CDR3 bases are TGTGCCAGCAGTTTATTCGGGGGGGGGAGTGGCTACACCTTC.

V usage is TRBV7-2 and J usage is TRBJ2-1, with TRBD2 identical over 16 bases. Germline CDR1 reads SGHTA; CDR2 reads FQGNSA. The CDR3 consists of 17 residues. With 5 bases clipped from V and 2 bases from J, the junction kept 3 bases outside the gene matches. The CDR3 sequence is CASSAGTSGRAYNEQFF. The CDR3 DNA follows: TGTGCCAGCAGCGCCGGGACTAGCGGGAGGGCCTACAATGAGCAGTTCTTC. Full variable domain (remainder filled in from reference TRBV7-2 and TRBJ2-1): GAGVSQSPSNKVTEKGKDVELRCDPISGHTALYWYRQSLGQGLEFLIYFQGNSAPDKSGLPSDRFSAERTGGSVSTLTIQRTQQEDSAVYLCASSAGTSGRAYNEQFFGPGTRLTVL.

The chain links TRBV19 to TRBJ2-2; D is undetermined. CDR3 size: 18 residues. V was trimmed by 5 bases and J by 4 bases, leaving 23 bases between them. The germline gives CDR1 LNHDA, CDR2 SQIVND (reference sequence). Here the CDR3 DNA reads TGTGCCAGTAGTTCGGTGGGTTGGAACCCGGCGGTCACCGGGGAGCTGTTTTTT. It translates to CASSSVGWNPAVTGELFF.

This clonotype has ten or more counts. The rearrangement joins TRBV18 to TRBJ2-2, with D tentatively TRBD1 or TRBD2 (6 bases each). Looked up from germline, CDR1 is KGHSH and CDR2 is LQKENI. V lost 5 bases and J lost 8, with 12 bases in between. CDR3 length: 13 residues. DNA of the CDR3: TGTGCCAGCTCATCCCAGGGGACTGGGGAGCTGTTTTTT. Translated: CASSSQGTGELFF.